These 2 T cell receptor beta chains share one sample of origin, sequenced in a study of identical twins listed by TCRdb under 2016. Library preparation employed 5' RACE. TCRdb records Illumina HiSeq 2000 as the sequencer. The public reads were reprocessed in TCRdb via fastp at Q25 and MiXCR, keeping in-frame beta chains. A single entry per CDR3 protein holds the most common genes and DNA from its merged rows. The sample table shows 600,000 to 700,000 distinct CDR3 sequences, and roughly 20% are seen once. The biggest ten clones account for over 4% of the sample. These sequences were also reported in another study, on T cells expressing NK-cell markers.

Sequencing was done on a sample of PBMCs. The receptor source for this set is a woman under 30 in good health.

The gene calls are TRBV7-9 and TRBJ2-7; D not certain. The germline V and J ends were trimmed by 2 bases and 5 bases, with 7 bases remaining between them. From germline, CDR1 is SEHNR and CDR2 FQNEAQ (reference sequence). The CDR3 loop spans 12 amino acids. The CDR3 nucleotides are TGTGCCAGCAGCTTAATTCCTCACGAGCAGTACTTC. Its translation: CASSLIPHEQYF.

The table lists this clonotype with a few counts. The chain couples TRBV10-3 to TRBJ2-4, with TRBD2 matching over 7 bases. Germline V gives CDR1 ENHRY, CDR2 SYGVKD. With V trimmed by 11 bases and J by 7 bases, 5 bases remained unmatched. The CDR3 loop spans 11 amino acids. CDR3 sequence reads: CADPGGNIQYF. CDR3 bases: TGTGCCGATCCCGGGGGGAACATTCAGTACTTC.